This T cell receptor (beta chain) was sequenced during a study of identical twins. J was trimmed by 3 bases and V by 2 bases; bases with no gene match: 12. Germline CDR1 and CDR2: SGHAT and FQNNGV. CDR3 length: 18 residues. General study findings and limits: While abundant cord blood beta clonotypes carried fewer insertions, memory repertoires showed no such pattern. Modelling approaches yielded underestimates of out-of-frame TCR alpha sharing between monozygotic twins.

The donors were all healthy and Caucasian. Concerning this clonotype: Its target is not known.

One entry per CDR3 protein, called by TCRdb with MiXCR from the 5' RACE reads. The table shows approximately 550,000 distinct CDR3 sequences, with about a fifth occurring only once. This sample also appeared in a second study, on yellow fever vaccine responses in identical twins.

The rearrangement joins TRBV11-2 to TRBJ2-7; 11 bases match TRBD2. The sample taken for sequencing was CD4+ T cells sorted from blood. This clonotype was sampled from a woman aged 18-29 years in good health. CDR3 protein: CASSLRGLAGGLFYEQYF. The CDR3 bases are TGTGCCAGCAGCTTAAGAGGGCTAGCGGGAGGCCTCTTCTACGAGCAGTACTTC. The full variable domain, rest sourced from reference TRBV11-2 and TRBJ2-7, is EAGVAQSPRYKIIEKRQSVAFWCNPISGHATLYWYQQILGQGPKLLIQFQNNGVVDDSQLPKDRFSAERLKGVDSTLKIQPAKLEDSAVYLCASSLRGLAGGLFYEQYFGPGTRLTVT.